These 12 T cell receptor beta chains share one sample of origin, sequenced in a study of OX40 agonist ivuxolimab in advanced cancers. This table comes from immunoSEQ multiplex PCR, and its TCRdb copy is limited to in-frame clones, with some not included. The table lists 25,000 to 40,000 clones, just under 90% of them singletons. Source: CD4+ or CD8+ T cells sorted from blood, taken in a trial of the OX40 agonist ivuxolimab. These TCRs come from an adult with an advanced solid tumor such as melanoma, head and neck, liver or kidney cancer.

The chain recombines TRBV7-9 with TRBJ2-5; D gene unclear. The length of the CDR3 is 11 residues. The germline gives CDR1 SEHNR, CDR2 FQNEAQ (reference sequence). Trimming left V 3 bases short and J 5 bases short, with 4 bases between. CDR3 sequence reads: CASSFGETQYF. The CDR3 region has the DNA TGTGCCAGCAGCTTTGGGGAGACCCAGTACTTC.

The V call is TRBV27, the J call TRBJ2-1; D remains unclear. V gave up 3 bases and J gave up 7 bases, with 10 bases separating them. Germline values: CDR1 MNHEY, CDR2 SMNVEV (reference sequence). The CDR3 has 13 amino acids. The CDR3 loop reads CASSLPQRNEQFF. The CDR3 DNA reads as TGTGCCAGCAGTTTGCCCCAGAGAAATGAGCAGTTCTTC.

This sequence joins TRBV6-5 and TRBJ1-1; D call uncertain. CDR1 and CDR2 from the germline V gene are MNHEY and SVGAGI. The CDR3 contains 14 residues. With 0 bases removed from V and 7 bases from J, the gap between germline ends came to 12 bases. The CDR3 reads CASSYSVDGREAFF. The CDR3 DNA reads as TGTGCCAGCAGTTACTCAGTCGACGGGCGTGAAGCTTTCTTT.

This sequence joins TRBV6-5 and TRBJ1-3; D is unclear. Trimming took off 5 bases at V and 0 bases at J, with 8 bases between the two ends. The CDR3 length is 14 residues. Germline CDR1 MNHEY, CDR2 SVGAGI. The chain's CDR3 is CASSGWSSGNTIYF. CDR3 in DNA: TGTGCCAGCAGTGGGTGGAGCTCTGGAAACACCATATATTTT.

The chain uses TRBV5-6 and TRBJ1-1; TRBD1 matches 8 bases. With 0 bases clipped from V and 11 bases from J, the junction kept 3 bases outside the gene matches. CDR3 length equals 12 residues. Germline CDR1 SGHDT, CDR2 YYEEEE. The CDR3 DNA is TGTGCCAGCAGCTTGGGGACAGGGAAGGCTTTCTTT. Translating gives CASSLGTGKAFF.

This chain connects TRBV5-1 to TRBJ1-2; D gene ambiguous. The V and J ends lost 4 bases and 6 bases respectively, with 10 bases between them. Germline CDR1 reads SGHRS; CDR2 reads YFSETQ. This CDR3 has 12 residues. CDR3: CASSLFGDGYTF. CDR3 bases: TGCGCCAGCAGCCTTTTTGGGGATGGCTACACCTTC.

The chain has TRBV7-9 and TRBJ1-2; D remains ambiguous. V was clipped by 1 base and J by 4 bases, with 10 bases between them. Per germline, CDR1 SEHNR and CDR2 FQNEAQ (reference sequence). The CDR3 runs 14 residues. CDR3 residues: CASSLENRIYGYTF. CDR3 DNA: TGTGCCAGCAGCTTAGAGAACAGAATCTATGGCTACACCTTC. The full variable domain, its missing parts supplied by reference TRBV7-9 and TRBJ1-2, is DTGVSQNPRHKITKRGQNVTFRCDPISEHNRLYWYRQTLGQGPEFLTYFQNEAQLEKSRLLSDRFSAERPKGSFSTLEIQRTEQGDSAMYLCASSLENRIYGYTFGSGTRLTVV.

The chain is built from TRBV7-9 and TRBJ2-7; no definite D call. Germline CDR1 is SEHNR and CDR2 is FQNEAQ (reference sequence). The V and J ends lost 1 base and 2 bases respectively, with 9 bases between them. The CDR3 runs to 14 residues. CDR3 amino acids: CASSLGRQPYEQYF. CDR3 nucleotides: TGTGCCAGCAGCTTAGGCAGGCAGCCCTACGAGCAGTACTTC.

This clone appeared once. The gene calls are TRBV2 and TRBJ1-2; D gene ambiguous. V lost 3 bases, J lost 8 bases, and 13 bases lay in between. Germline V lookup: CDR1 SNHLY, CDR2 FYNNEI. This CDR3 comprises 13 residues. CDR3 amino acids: CASSEYVSYGYTF. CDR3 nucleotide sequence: TGTGCCAGCAGTGAGTACGTCAGCTACGGCTACACCTTC.

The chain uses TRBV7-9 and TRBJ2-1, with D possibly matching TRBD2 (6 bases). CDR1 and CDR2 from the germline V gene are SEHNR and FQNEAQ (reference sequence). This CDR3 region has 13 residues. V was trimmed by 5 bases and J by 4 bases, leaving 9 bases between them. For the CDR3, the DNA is TGTGCCAGCAGCGGGGGACTGTACAATGAGCAGTTCTTC. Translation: CASSGGLYNEQFF.

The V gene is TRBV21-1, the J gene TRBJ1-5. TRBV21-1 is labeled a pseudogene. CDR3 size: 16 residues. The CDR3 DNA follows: TGTGCCAGCAGCATGGGGGGGAACCGGGGTGATCAGCCCCAGCATTTT. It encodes CASSMGGNRGDQPQHF.

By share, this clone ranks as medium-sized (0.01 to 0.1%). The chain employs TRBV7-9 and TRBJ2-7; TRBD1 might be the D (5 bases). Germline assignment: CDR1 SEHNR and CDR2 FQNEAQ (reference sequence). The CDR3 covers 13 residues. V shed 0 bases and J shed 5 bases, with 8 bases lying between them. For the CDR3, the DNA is TGTGCCAGCAGCTTAGCGGGGCTAAACGAGCAGTACTTC. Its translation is CASSLAGLNEQYF.